One sample yielded the 5 T cell receptor beta chains listed below, sequenced in a study of technical replicates of blood from a handful of donors. The table came from immunoSEQ multiplex PCR; TCRdb's copy has only in-frame clones and leaves some out. In the table there are fewer than 85,000 clones, approximately 94% of which are singletons. The sequenced sample consisted of T cells isolated from PBMCs. These receptors originate from a human donor in good health.

This chain connects TRBV6-1 to TRBJ1-5; the D is unclear. The CDR3 extends over 13 amino acids. Germline V gene lookup returns CDR1 MNHNS and CDR2 SASEGT. Deletions cut 5 bases from V and 2 bases from J, with 7 bases between. The CDR3 loop is CASSTVGNQPQHF. CDR3 sequence (DNA): TGTGCCAGCAGTACGGTGGGCAATCAGCCCCAGCATTTT.

A word on this clone: At one end, the junction sequence differs from germline, possibly due to a read error. The chain couples TRBV7-7 to TRBJ1-1; possible D gene TRBD1, 5 bases. Germline-derived CDR1 and CDR2 are SSHAT and FNYEAQ (reference sequence). The CDR3 covers 14 residues. In DNA form, the CDR3 reads TGTGCTAGCAGCTCCTTACGGGGAGGGGCTGAAGCTTTCTTT. This gives the protein CASSSLRGGAEAFF.

The chain recombines TRBV9 with TRBJ2-3; no reliable D call. The CDR3 runs 12 residues. Per germline, CDR1 SGDLS and CDR2 YYNGEE. V gave up 2 bases and J gave up 4 bases, with 5 bases separating them. CDR3: CASSVRADTQYF. The CDR3 bases are TGTGCCAGCAGCGTTAGAGCAGATACGCAGTATTTT.

This chain links TRBV4-1 with TRBJ1-4, with 10 bases matching TRBD1. Germline V gene lookup returns CDR1 MGHRA and CDR2 YSYEKL. This CDR3 comprises 17 residues. The ends lost 1 base at V and 8 bases at J; junction bases unmatched: 10. The CDR3 reads CASSQGTWDRGNEKLFF. CDR3 in DNA: TGCGCCAGCAGCCAAGGAACGTGGGACAGGGGAAACGAAAAACTGTTTTTT.

The CDR3, as DNA: TGTGCCAGCAGCCTCTATTCGGGGGGTGGTCAGCCCCAGCATTTT. Its protein product is CASSLYSGGGQPQHF. The V gene is TRBV5-6, the J gene TRBJ1-5; D is possibly TRBD1 (5 bases). Germline CDR1 is SGHDT and CDR2 is YYEEEE. Trimming removed 4 bases at V and 6 bases at J, with 17 bases between. The CDR3 is made up of 15 amino acids.